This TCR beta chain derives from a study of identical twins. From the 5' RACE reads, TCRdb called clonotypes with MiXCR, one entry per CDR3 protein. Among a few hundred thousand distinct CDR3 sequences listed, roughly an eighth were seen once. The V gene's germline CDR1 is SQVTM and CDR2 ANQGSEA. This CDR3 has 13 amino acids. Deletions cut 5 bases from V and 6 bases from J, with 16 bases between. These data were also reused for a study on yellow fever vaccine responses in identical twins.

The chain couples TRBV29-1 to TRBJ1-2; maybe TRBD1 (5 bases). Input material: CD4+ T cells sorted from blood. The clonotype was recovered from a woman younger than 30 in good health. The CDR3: CSVSQTGGDGYTF. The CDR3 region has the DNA TGCAGCGTTTCCCAAACAGGTGGGGATGGCTACACCTTC.